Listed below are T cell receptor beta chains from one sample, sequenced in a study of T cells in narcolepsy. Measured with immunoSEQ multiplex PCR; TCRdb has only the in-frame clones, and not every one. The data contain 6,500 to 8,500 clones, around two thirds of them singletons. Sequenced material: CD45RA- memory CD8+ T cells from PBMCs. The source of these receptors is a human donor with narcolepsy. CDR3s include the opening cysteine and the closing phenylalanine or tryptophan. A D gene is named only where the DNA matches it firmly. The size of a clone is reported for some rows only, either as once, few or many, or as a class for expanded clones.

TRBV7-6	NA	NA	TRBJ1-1	CASSLAGFTGVGTEAFF	TGTGCCAGCAGCTTAGCTGGGTTCACAGGCGTCGGCACTGAAGCTTTCTTT
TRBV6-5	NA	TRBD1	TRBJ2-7	CASSYGTDRGNEQYF	TGTGCCAGCAGTTACGGAACCGACAGGGGCAACGAGCAGTACTTC
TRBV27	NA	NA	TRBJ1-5	CASSLSGMGNQPQHF	TGTGCCAGCAGTTTATCAGGGATGGGCAATCAGCCCCAGCATTTT
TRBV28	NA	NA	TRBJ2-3	CASSADASSTDTQYF	TGTGCCAGCAGCGCGGACGCTTCTAGCACAGATACGCAGTATTTT
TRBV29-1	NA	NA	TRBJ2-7	CSVVGAPYEQYF	TGCAGCGTTGTCGGGGCCCCCTACGAGCAGTACTTC
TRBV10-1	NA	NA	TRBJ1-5	CASTYINQPQHF	TGCGCCAGCACTTATATAAATCAGCCCCAGCATTTT
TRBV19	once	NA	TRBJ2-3	CASSTRDTASTDTQYF	TGTGCCAGTAGTACCCGGGACACCGCTAGCACAGATACGCAGTATTTT
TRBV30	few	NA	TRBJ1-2	CAWSVGRVDGYTF	TGTGCCTGGAGTGTAGGCAGGGTAGATGGCTACACCTTC
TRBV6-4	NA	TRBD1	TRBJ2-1	CAGSRRDRGTDEQFF	TGTGCTGGATCGCGGAGGGACAGGGGAACGGATGAGCAGTTCTTC
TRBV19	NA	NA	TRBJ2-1	CAIGPGLVNEQFF	TGTGCCATAGGACCGGGACTTGTCAATGAGCAGTTCTTC
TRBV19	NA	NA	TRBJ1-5	CASSIEELTSNQPQHF	TGTGCCAGTAGTATAGAGGAGCTGACTAGCAATCAGCCCCAGCATTTT
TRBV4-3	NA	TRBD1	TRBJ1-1	CASSLDRGDTEAFF	TGCGCCAGCAGCCTCGACAGGGGGGACACTGAAGCTTTCTTT
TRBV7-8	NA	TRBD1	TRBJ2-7	CASSLTGGNEQYF	TGTGCCAGCAGCTTGACAGGGGGCAACGAGCAGTACTTC
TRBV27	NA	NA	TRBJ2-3	CASSLLGTATDTQYF	TGTGCCAGCAGTTTACTCGGGACTGCAACAGATACGCAGTATTTT
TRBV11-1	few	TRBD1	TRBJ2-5	CASSLGQGIGGTQYF	TGTGCCAGCAGCCTCGGACAGGGGATAGGCGGGACCCAGTACTTC
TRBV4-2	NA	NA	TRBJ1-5	CASSQDHSNQPQHF	TGTGCCAGCAGCCAAGATCATAGCAATCAGCCCCAGCATTTT
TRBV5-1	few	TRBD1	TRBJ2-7	CASSQDLGTGVVYEQYF	TGCGCCAGCAGCCAAGATCTGGGGACAGGGGTAGTCTACGAGCAGTACTTC
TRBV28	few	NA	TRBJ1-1	CASSFPNEGAEAFF	TGTGCCAGCAGTTTCCCCAACGAGGGGGCTGAAGCTTTCTTT
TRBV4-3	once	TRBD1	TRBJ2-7	CASSHLPRPGHRGNEQYF	TGCGCCAGCAGCCATCTCCCAAGACCGGGCCACAGGGGGAACGAGCAGTACTTC
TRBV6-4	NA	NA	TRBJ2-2	CASSDGDTGELFF	TGTGCCAGCAGTGACGGGGACACCGGGGAGCTGTTTTTT
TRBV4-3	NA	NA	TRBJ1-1	CASSPFLGWNTEAFF	TGCGCCAGCAGCCCATTTTTAGGTTGGAACACTGAAGCTTTCTTT
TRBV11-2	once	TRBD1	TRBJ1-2	CASSLAQGGNYGYTF	TGTGCCAGCAGCTTAGCCCAGGGGGGGAACTATGGCTACACCTTC
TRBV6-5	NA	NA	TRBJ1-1	CASSKDPGGNTEAFF	TGTGCCAGCAGCAAAGATCCGGGGGGGAACACTGAAGCTTTCTTT
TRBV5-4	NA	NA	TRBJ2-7	CASSTGFSSYEQYF	TGTGCCAGCAGCACAGGGTTCAGCTCCTACGAGCAGTACTTC
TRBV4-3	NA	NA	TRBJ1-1	CASSLVAAGTEAFF	TGCGCCAGCAGCCTCGTAGCTGCGGGCACTGAAGCTTTCTTT
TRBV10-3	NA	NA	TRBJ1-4	CAISEGYEKLFF	TGTGCCATCAGTGAGGGATATGAAAAACTGTTTTTT
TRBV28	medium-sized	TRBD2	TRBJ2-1	CASSLYMDSERERYNEQFF	TGTGCCAGCAGTTTATATATGGATTCTGAGCGGGAGCGATACAATGAGCAGTTCTTC